The present TCR beta chain was sequenced within a study of cytomegalovirus exposure and HLA in healthy donors. Amplification used 60 Vbeta primers and 13 Jbeta primers. Sequenced by immunoSEQ multiplex PCR; TCRdb stores in-frame clones only, minus some. In the table there are about 160,000 clones, 65% to 85% of which are singletons. Trimming stripped 6 bases from V and 2 bases from J, with 10 bases between. The germline V gene has CDR1 MRHNA and CDR2 SNTAGT. There are 13 residues in the CDR3. The clonotype comes from a woman between 50 and 59 years old in good health and CMV-seropositive. Sequenced material: PBMCs. The chain recombines TRBV6-4 with TRBJ1-1; the D is unclear. CDR3: CASRRELNTEAFF. The CDR3 DNA sequence: TGTGCCAGCAGGAGGGAGCTCAACACTGAAGCTTTCTTT.